The T cell receptor (beta chain) described here comes from a study of shared clonotypes between healthy human individuals. V lost 1 base, J lost 4 bases, and 12 bases lay in between. The germline gives CDR1 LNHDA, CDR2 SQIVND (reference sequence). This CDR3 contains 15 residues. Each unsorted sample relied on about 90 million PBMCs as its source of genomic DNA. Ten immunoSEQ deep assay plates were used to sequence unsorted PBMC DNA. Some clones are missing from TCRdb's copy, which holds only in-frame ones; the method was immunoSEQ multiplex PCR. The table includes 450,000 to 550,000 clones, roughly 78% detected once.

Source material: PBMCs. The chain has TRBV19 and TRBJ2-3; D is undetermined. This TCR was sampled from a woman in her forties in good health. Some clones in this sample may be carry-over from other donors' samples. The CDR3, as DNA: TGTGCCAGTAGTATAGGGACCAGAGTATCAGATACGCAGTATTTT. This codes for CASSIGTRVSDTQYF.